This entry features one T cell receptor (beta chain) sequence. Its antigen is not known. The CDR3 totals 16 residues. V was cut by 4 bases and J by 7 bases, with 23 bases left in between. Per germline, CDR1 MNHEY and CDR2 SVGAGI. The record originates from a study of cytomegalovirus exposure and HLA in healthy donors. The study, taken as a whole, reports: Most CMV-associated TCR beta chains appeared HLA-restricted in a later analysis. The study dropped some indistinguishable V segments, TRBV6-2 and TRBV6-3 among them. The CMV antigen specificity of a few CMV-associated chains was confirmed through in vitro analysis.

60 Vbeta and 13 Jbeta primers were used in PCR. TCRdb's copy holds only in-frame clones and misses some; the assay was immunoSEQ multiplex PCR. The sample holds over 150,000 clones; approximately 77% are singletons and the top ten take 1.2% to 1.5%. The J gene is TRBJ2-7, the V gene TRBV6-5, with D tentatively TRBD2 (5 bases). Sequenced input: PBMCs. This TCR was recovered from a man aged 18 to 29 in good health and CMV-seronegative. CDR3 sequence (DNA): TGTGCCAGCAGTTCCCTCTTAGCGACCAACCCGGGGGAGCAGTACTTC. The encoded protein is CASSSLLATNPGEQYF.